This is a list of T cell receptor beta chains from one sample in a study of blood T cell repertoires in COVID-19. Data came from immunoSEQ multiplex PCR; TCRdb stores just in-frame clones and leaves some out. Counted here are under 200,000 clones, roughly 84% occurring once; the ten biggest clones make up approximately 15%. Sequenced material: peripheral blood. These receptors were obtained from a woman aged 70-85 years with COVID-19, enrolled during active disease. Each CDR3 is given with its conserved first and last residue.

j_gene | v_gene | CDR3aa
TRBJ1-1 | TRBV9 | CASSAGTQNTEAFF
TRBJ2-7 | TRBV27 | CASYRAGYSYEQYF
TRBJ2-1 | TRBV5-1 | CASSLAGTGGGYNEQFF
TRBJ2-3 | TRBV19 | CASTLSPLAGESKTDTQYF
TRBJ2-5 | TRBV5-1 | CASSPGTSGQETQYF
TRBJ1-1 | TRBV18 | CASSPPGLGQGVGEAFF
TRBJ1-1 | TRBV3-1/TRBV3-2 | CASSQGSEAFF
TRBJ2-1 | TRBV6-1 | CASSEHRGLAANNEQFF
TRBJ1-1 | TRBV6-2/TRBV6-3 | CASSPTLSGVGGNTEAFF
TRBJ1-5 | TRBV28 | CASSGTPYSNQPQHF
TRBJ1-3 | TRBV30 | CAWGTGNKGNTIYF
TRBJ1-5 | TRBV18 | CASSPSGPGGNQPQHF
TRBJ1-1 | TRBV24-1 | CATSSGGITEAFF
TRBJ2-1 | TRBV19 | CASSGTSGLYNEQFF
TRBJ2-4 | TRBV5-8 | CASSYGGPAKNIQYF
TRBJ1-1 | TRBV4-1 | CASSLAGGSTEAFF
TRBJ2-5 | TRBV24-1 | CATSKSLTGPETQYF
TRBJ2-7 | TRBV27 | CASSSRGDTGEQYF
TRBJ2-7 | TRBV2 | CASSAGGQGAYEQYF
TRBJ1-2 | TRBV29-1 | CSVRIQGIYGYTF
TRBJ1-4 | TRBV18 | CASSLSGQGVEKLFF
TRBJ1-2 | TRBV6-5 | CASSRTGHDGYTF
TRBJ2-2 | TRBV27 | CASSGTSGQWGRTGELFF
TRBJ1-2 | TRBV10-3 | CATTGPINYGYTF
TRBJ1-1 | TRBV7-2 | CASSPRQNPTEAFF
TRBJ2-5 | TRBV19 | CATRGRGWTQYF
TRBJ2-3 | TRBV27 | CASSPHLQGVGADTQYF
TRBJ2-3 | TRBV5-1 | CASSLAGLAGRVDTQYF
TRBJ1-4 | TRBV3-1/TRBV3-2 | CASSQVGGGSEKLFF
TRBJ1-1 | TRBV19 | CASSRIPGRGDTEAFF
TRBJ1-2 | TRBV30 | CAWSESVYGYTF
TRBJ1-5 | TRBV27 | CASSLGASLQPQHF
TRBJ2-3 | TRBV5-1 | CASIDTLGQGITDTQYF
TRBJ1-4 | TRBV30 | CAWSASGDYNEKLFF
TRBJ2-1 | TRBV5-6 | CASSPGTGVFEQFF
TRBJ2-5 | TRBV4-1 | CASSQVRDRETQYF
TRBJ2-7 | TRBV7-2 | CASSLAVAARSYEQYF
TRBJ1-1 | TRBV7-3 | CASSLDRMNTEAFF
TRBJ1-2 | TRBV30 | CAGKQGQVFDGYTF
TRBJ2-7 | TRBV6-1 | CASSYQGGDEQYF
TRBJ2-1 | TRBV20-1 | CSAVNRVGQFF
TRBJ2-7 | TRBV3-1/TRBV3-2 | CASSQETPSGRAGYEQYF
TRBJ1-1 | TRBV28 | CATSRQDTEAFF
TRBJ1-4 | TRBV4-1 | CASSQGVATNEKLFF
TRBJ2-5 | TRBV28 | CASTTQETQYF
TRBJ1-1 | TRBV5-1 | CASSLVGTQVEAFF
TRBJ1-2 | TRBV7-9 | CASSLLRARTNGYTF
TRBJ2-5 | TRBV27 | CASSLGTGETQYF
TRBJ1-2 | TRBV29-1 | CSVATGRGYTF
TRBJ2-1 | TRBV12-3/TRBV12-4 | CASSFLNEQFF
TRBJ1-3 | TRBV5-1 | CASSEVGRGSGNTIYF
TRBJ2-7 | TRBV7-2 | CASSLGASGSYEQYF
TRBJ2-5 | TRBV7-2 | CASSLGTGLGETQYF
TRBJ1-6 | TRBV12-3/TRBV12-4 | CASSLTGGTPLHF
TRBJ2-3 | TRBV5-6 | CASSLDGDRADTQYF
TRBJ2-5 | TRBV13 | CASSFGQGMGETQYF
TRBJ1-1 | TRBV9 | CASSVGGGEAFF
TRBJ1-2 | TRBV18 | CASSPSEGYTF
TRBJ1-2 | TRBV27 | CASSPLRGGYGYTF
TRBJ1-1 | TRBV30 | CAWSVRSGLNAFF